This TCR beta chain was observed in a study of Graves' ophthalmopathy and Graves' hyperthyroidism (dated 2018 in TCRdb). Study-level background: Peripheral blood was collected before any treatment was given, at the time of initial diagnosis. TCR beta repertoire signatures were used to distinguish Graves' ophthalmopathy from Graves' hyperthyroidism and to predict progression to ophthalmopathy. In total, around 140 blood samples were TCR-sequenced: 43 ophthalmopathy, approximately 75 hyperthyroidism and 17 hyperthyroidism-to-ophthalmopathy patients. The 90 to 100 discovery patients were randomly divided into training and test sets at a 7:3 ratio. In over 5 hyperthyroidism patients, the T-cell repertoire of thyroid tissue was compared with the T-cell repertoire of blood. Following sampling, methimazole starting at 30 mg daily was administered to hyperthyroidism patients, and high-dose intravenous methylprednisolone was administered to ophthalmopathy patients. An independent validation cohort comprised fewer than 20 hyperthyroidism patients and over 15 patients who later progressed from hyperthyroidism to ophthalmopathy. To explore V-J signatures that distinguish ophthalmopathy from hyperthyroidism, a discovery set of about a hundred patients was enrolled, made up of approximately 45 with ophthalmopathy and 55 to 65 with stable hyperthyroidism.

A patient counted as having stable hyperthyroidism if there was no progression to ophthalmopathy within 18 months of follow-up. The hyperthyroidism patients were 18 to 65 years old and newly diagnosed, with a disease duration of less than 2 months. Patients with other autoimmune diseases, uncontrolled infections, pregnancy or lactation were excluded from the study. Clinical symptoms, serum thyroxine, TRAb, thyroid ultrasound and orbital computed tomography were used for diagnosis. Using Ficoll-Paque density gradient centrifugation, PBMCs were isolated from about 10 ml of fresh peripheral blood. Total RNA was extracted using Trizol reagent, and RNA quality was checked on an Agilent 2100 Bioanalyzer. Results and caveats for the whole study, not just this receptor: In cross-validation, the 13-signature model distinguished ophthalmopathy from stable hyperthyroidism with less than 90% sensitivity and around 84% specificity, while in the test set the corresponding values were approximately 79% and 70%. No statistical method was used to set the sample size in advance, and the investigators knew which group each participant was assigned to. Among expanded thyroid clonotypes with frequency above 0.001, most also showed up in blood, which suggests that blood repertoires may reflect the thyroid immune response. In validation, the model predicted ophthalmopathy progression with less than 71% sensitivity and about 77% specificity; approximately 12 predicted patients were CT-confirmed with GO in a median of approximately 6.5 months.

TCR beta CDR3 regions were amplified from RNA transcripts for repertoire sequencing. The first round was an RT-PCR using HTBI primers with the Qiagen OneStep RT-PCR kit, and this first round was followed by a second-round multiplex PCR, then size selection and purification. Libraries were sequenced on an Illumina HiSeq2000 using paired-end 100 bp reads. From the authors' description of their analysis: SOAPnuke was used for read processing, and reads with adapters, uncalled bases, a mean Phred below 15, or no exact constant-primer or identifier match were discarded. High-quality paired reads were merged with COPE v1.2.5. Each unique nucleotide sequence was treated as a clonotype, and MiTCR v1.1 was used to align the clonotypes to the IMGT TRB V, D and J references. Only V-J combinations with frequency above 0.0001 were analysed, covering around 99% of repertoires. A TCR clonal expansion and chaos score per V-J combination was defined as the ratio of F50 clonal expansion to chaos observed in the TCRdist matrix. Features were reduced by Welch's t-statistics and random forest to approximately 13 V-J combinations, which fed a naive Bayes classifier. The similarity between thyroid and blood repertoires was quantified using the Morisita-Horn index. TCRdb took the public reads, trimmed them with fastp at Q25, ran MiXCR for clone calling and kept in-frame beta chains. A single entry per CDR3 protein holds the most common genes and DNA from its merged rows. It is TCRdb's table, rather than the study itself, that gives the V and J calls and clone size. Across this sample there are 620,000 or so distinct CDR3 sequences, with approximately 22% seen only once. The biggest ten clones account for about 6.6% of the sample.

CDR1 and CDR2 (MDHEN, SYDVKM) derive from the germline V gene. The CDR3 has 15 amino acids, counting the end cysteine and phenylalanine. Left in the record is the CDR3 DNA by itself, 45 bases read in frame from the first base. Cut back by 7 bases and 6 bases, the V and J ends lie 19 bases apart. About this clonotype: Its antigen is not yet known. The record has no base qualities; no much larger clone is one base away.

The receptor was derived from a woman between 18 and 29 years old with stable Graves' hyperthyroidism. Some clones in this sample may be carry-over from other donors' samples. Donor details come from another sample of the same person, matched by shared clones. Sequencing used peripheral blood. Here the chain combines TRBV28 and TRBJ2-4, with the D gene not confidently named. The CDR3: CASTMPAGPLNIQYF. The sequenced DNA is TGTGCCAGCACGATGCCCGCCGGCCCTTTAAACATTCAGTACTTC.